There are many counts of the clone carrying this T cell receptor beta chain. Its antigen remains unidentified. The source of the sample is a study of T-cell reconstitution after alpha-beta-depleted transplantation in children. Trimming shortened V by 0 bases and J by 2 bases, and 12 bases separated the two germline ends. The germline V gene has CDR1 SGDLS and CDR2 YYNGEE. The CDR3 sequence is 16 residues long. Notes on the study in general: Certain patients had high TCRbeta diversity at day 60, and it came from recipient T cells and thymic progenitors that survived.

Preparing the TCRbeta library involved the use of unique molecular identifiers. TCRdb reanalysed the PCR reads using MiXCR and keeps one entry per CDR3 protein. The sample has under 750,000 distinct CDR3 sequences, around 23% seen once; the top ten hold 11% to 15%. The sample consisted of PBMCs, mostly from graft donor cells, taken 360 days after TCRalphabeta/CD19-depleted stem cell transplant. This TCR came from a boy younger than two who had a stem cell transplant for acute myeloid leukemia, so the T cells may come from the graft donor. The J gene is TRBJ2-1, the V gene TRBV9, with D perhaps given as TRBD1 or TRBD2 (6 bases each). This CDR3 is CASSVEGGAAYNEQFF. The CDR3 bases are TGTGCCAGCAGCGTAGAGGGGGGCGCTGCCTACAATGAGCAGTTCTTC.